The next 13 T cell receptor beta chains were all read from a single sample in a study of blood T cell repertoires in COVID-19. Method: immunoSEQ multiplex PCR; TCRdb's copy keeps in-frame clones and lacks some. The repertoire has a few hundred thousand clones, about 91% of them found once; the top ten carry approximately 5%. The sequenced sample consisted of peripheral blood. Source of these receptors: a woman aged 40 to 49 who had recovered from COVID-19.

V gene TRBV9 combines with J gene TRBJ2-1; no firm D call. Germline V gives CDR1 SGDLS, CDR2 YYNGEE. Trimming removed 4 bases from V and 12 bases from J, with 14 bases in between. The CDR3 consists of 12 residues. CDR3 amino acids: CASSPDGSGQFF. DNA for the CDR3: TGTGCCAGCAGCCCCGACGGCTCGGGGCAGTTCTTC.

The chain recombines TRBV15 with TRBJ1-5; D gene unclear. V was shortened by 0 bases and J by 7 bases, with 16 bases between the two germline ends. The germline V gene has CDR1 LNHNV and CDR2 YYDKDF (reference sequence). The CDR3 is 16 amino acids. The DNA of the CDR3 is TGTGCCACCAGCAGAGATCAGCCAGATTCGGGGCAGCCCCAGCATTTT. As protein: CATSRDQPDSGQPQHF.

The chain uses TRBV15 and TRBJ2-5; 16 nucleotides align to TRBD2. The J segment lost 3 bases and the V segment lost 0 bases, leaving 7 bases of the junction unmatched. The CDR3 totals 19 residues. CDR1 and CDR2 (germline): LNHNV, YYDKDF (reference sequence). The chain's CDR3 is CATSRDYGTSGGAEETQYF. The CDR3 region has the DNA TGTGCCACCAGCAGAGATTATGGGACTAGCGGGGGGGCAGAAGAGACCCAGTACTTC.

The rearrangement links TRBV4-3 to TRBJ2-5, with TRBD2 matching 7 bases. Per germline, CDR1 LGHNA and CDR2 YSLEER. Unmatched junction bases numbered 8, after V lost 4 bases and J lost 3 bases. The CDR3 loop spans 15 amino acids. Written as DNA, the CDR3 is TGCGCCAGCAGCCGAGACTCGCGGGGGAAAGAGACCCAGTACTTC. It is translated as CASSRDSRGKETQYF.

This chain joins TRBV6-1 and TRBJ1-2; 7 nucleotides agree with TRBD1. Germline values: CDR1 MNHNS, CDR2 SASEGT. Unmatched junction bases numbered 16, after V lost 11 bases and J lost 7 bases. There are 14 residues in the CDR3. CDR3 nucleotides: TGTGCCCGCGGTGGGGGGAAGGGGGCGGGTGGCTACACCTTC. Translating it yields CARGGGKGAGGYTF.

This clone appeared a single time. The chain recombines TRBV9 with TRBJ2-7; no reliable D call. Germline CDR1 is SGDLS and CDR2 is YYNGEE. Trimming shortened V by 0 bases and J by 1 base, and 11 bases separated the two germline ends. The CDR3 consists of 15 residues. The CDR3 region is CASSVESVPSYEQYF. DNA of the CDR3: TGTGCCAGCAGCGTAGAGTCAGTCCCTTCCTACGAGCAGTACTTC.

The CDR3 reads CASSGGTDSEKLFF. CDR3 DNA sequence: TGTGCCAGCAGCGGAGGGACAGACAGTGAAAAACTGTTTTTT. This rearrangement joins TRBV5-4 to TRBJ1-4, with 7 bases fitting TRBD1. The V gene end was trimmed by 4 bases and the J gene end by 7 bases; junction bases not matched to a gene: 7. Germline values: CDR1 SGHNT, CDR2 YYREEE (reference sequence). The CDR3 spans 14 residues.

The J gene is TRBJ1-2, the V gene TRBV18; 7 positions agree with TRBD1. The CDR3 has 14 amino acids. Looked up from germline, CDR1 is KGHSH and CDR2 is LQKENI. V was pared by 2 bases and J by 1 base, with 1 base of the junction left unmatched. CDR3 sequence (DNA): TGTGCCAGCTCACCAGGGACAGATAACTATGGCTACACCTTC. Protein: CASSPGTDNYGYTF.

V usage is TRBV19 and J usage is TRBJ2-5; tentative D call: TRBD2 (5 bases). The CDR3 consists of 13 residues. Per the germline V gene, CDR1 is LNHDA and CDR2 is SQIVND (reference sequence). With 5 bases removed from V and 2 bases from J, the gap between germline ends came to 9 bases. DNA for the CDR3: TGTGCCAGTAGTCCGGGGAGTCAAGAGACCCAGTACTTC. It yields the protein CASSPGSQETQYF.

The chain couples TRBV9 to TRBJ2-7; 9 bases line up with TRBD1. The V segment lost 4 bases and the J segment 5 bases; nucleotides outside the gene matches: 4. The CDR3 is made up of 13 amino acids. Germline assignment: CDR1 SGDLS and CDR2 YYNGEE. CDR3 DNA: TGTGCCAGCAGCCGCCGGACAGGGGACGAGCAGTACTTC. Translation gives CASSRRTGDEQYF.

V gene TRBV5-6 combines with J gene TRBJ2-2; 9 bases line up with TRBD2. Germline values: CDR1 SGHDT, CDR2 YYEEEE. The CDR3 covers 18 residues. The J segment lost 8 bases and the V segment lost 0 bases, leaving 14 bases of the junction unmatched. The CDR3 DNA sequence: TGTGCCAGCAGCTTGGGCAAGCGGGGGGCCCCCCACTCTGGGGAGCTGTTTTTT. Protein: CASSLGKRGAPHSGELFF.

This clone showed up just a few times. The V gene is TRBV14, the J gene TRBJ2-7, with a possible D match to TRBD1 (6 bases). CDR3 size: 14 residues. Germline CDR1 is SGHDN and CDR2 is FVKESK. V shed 5 bases and J shed 2 bases, with 13 bases lying between them. CDR3 in amino acids: CASSARDTTYEQYV. The CDR3 DNA reads as TGTGCCAGCAGCGCCCGGGACACAACCTACGAGCAGTACGTC.

This clone was recorded only once. V and J are TRBV19 and TRBJ2-7; 7 bases match TRBD1. The trim removed 4 bases at V and 2 bases at J, leaving 14 bases unmatched. The length of the CDR3 is 17 residues. Per germline, CDR1 LNHDA and CDR2 SQIVND (reference sequence). As DNA, the CDR3 is TGTGCCAGTAGTAAAGACGCCAGACAGGGTATACCCTACGAGCAGTACTTC. Translated, it gives CASSKDARQGIPYEQYF.